Shown below are 13 T cell receptor beta chains from a single sample sequenced in a study of T-cell reconstitution after alpha-beta-depleted transplantation in children. Preparation of the TCRbeta library involved a method that used unique molecular identifiers. TCRdb reprocessed the PCR reads via MiXCR and lists one record per CDR3 protein. The sample contains about 340,000 distinct CDR3 sequences, 15% to 20% of which appear only once. This specimen was PBMCs, mostly from graft donor cells, taken 360 days after TCRalphabeta/CD19-depleted stem cell transplant. All receptors come from a male patient between 2 and 15 years old who had a stem cell transplant for acute lymphoblastic leukemia, so the T cells may come from the graft donor.

This clonotype was counted a few times. This chain joins TRBV7-2 and TRBJ2-7, with 7 bases that match TRBD1. The V and J ends lost 2 bases and 5 bases, in that order; junction bases with no gene match: 12. CDR3 size: 16 residues. Germline CDR1 and CDR2: SGHTA and FQGNSA. CDR3 DNA sequence: TGTGCCAGCAGCTTACCCCTCCGGACAGGAGGAAACGAGCAGTACTTC. It codes for CASSLPLRTGGNEQYF.

This chain connects TRBV20-1 to TRBJ2-7; 9 bases line up with TRBD2. This CDR3 comprises 14 residues. CDR1 is DFQATT, CDR2 SNEGSKA, per germline (reference sequence). With V trimmed by 6 bases and J by 4 bases, 10 bases remained unmatched. The CDR3 sequence: CSASWAGGRYEQYF. The CDR3 DNA is TGCAGTGCCTCTTGGGCGGGAGGGCGGTACGAGCAGTACTTC.

This clonotype came up a few times. The V call is TRBV29-1, the J call TRBJ2-1; 9 bases align to TRBD2. The CDR3 is made up of 16 amino acids. Per germline, CDR1 SQVTM and CDR2 ANQGSEA. V lost 2 bases and J lost 0; bases outside the gene matches: 5. CDR3 residues: CSVESGRYSSYNEQFF. The CDR3 DNA follows: TGCAGCGTTGAAAGCGGGAGGTACAGCTCCTACAATGAGCAGTTCTTC.

This clonotype was counted a few times. The gene calls are TRBV7-8 and TRBJ1-3; D is possibly TRBD1 (5 bases). Germline V CDR1 and CDR2: SGHVS, FQNEAQ. There are 13 residues in the CDR3. V lost 4 bases and J 7 bases, leaving 11 bases between the germline ends. CDR3 region: CASSSENRNTIYF. The CDR3 DNA is TGTGCCAGCAGCTCCGAGAACAGGAACACCATATATTTT.

This clonotype appeared a few times. J is TRBJ2-1 and V is TRBV11-2; D gene unclear. CDR1 is SGHAT, CDR2 FQNNGV, per germline. This CDR3 contains 16 residues. Trimming cost V 4 bases and J 9 bases, with 22 bases left between them. CDR3 amino acids: CASSSSSRSLTGEQFF. DNA of the CDR3: TGTGCCAGCAGCTCGAGCTCTCGGTCCCTAACGGGTGAGCAGTTCTTC.

This rearrangement joins TRBV29-1 to TRBJ2-1; 8 bases match TRBD2. This CDR3 is built from 15 residues. V lost 1 base, J lost 0 bases, and 2 bases stayed unmatched. Germline V gives CDR1 SQVTM, CDR2 ANQGSEA. The CDR3 DNA sequence: TGCAGCGTTGAAGCCGGGACTAGCTCCTACAATGAGCAGTTCTTC. Its protein product is CSVEAGTSSYNEQFF.

A word on this clonotype: One end of the junction does not line up with germline, which may come from a read error. V usage is TRBV12-3 or TRBV12-4 and J usage is TRBJ2-2, with 7 bases aligning to TRBD1. The CDR3 covers 13 residues. The CDR3 DNA follows: TGTGCCAGCAACCGACAGGGAACCGGGGAGCTGTTCTTT. It yields the protein CASNRQGTGELFF.

This clonotype was seen repeatedly, ten times or more. This chain links TRBV5-1 with TRBJ1-4; tentatively, D is TRBD1 (5 bases). Germline CDR1 is SGHRS and CDR2 is YFSETQ. V dropped 4 bases and J dropped 3 bases, with 10 bases sitting between them. CDR3 length: 14 amino acids. CDR3 nucleotides: TGCGCCAGCAGCCCGGACAAACCTAATGAAAAACTGTTTTTT. It yields the protein CASSPDKPNEKLFF.

This clonotype was observed a few times. The chain joins TRBV5-4 to TRBJ2-3; 7 nucleotides agree with TRBD2. The CDR3 has 15 residues. The junction had 6 bases not matched to a gene; V was cut back by 4 bases and J by 1 base. In germline, CDR1 is SGHNT, CDR2 YYREEE (reference sequence). The CDR3 coding sequence is TGTGCCAGCAGCCTCGGGACTAAAGGCACAGATACGCAGTATTTT. The encoded protein is CASSLGTKGTDTQYF.

The chain combines TRBV19 with TRBJ2-7; D not resolved. The CDR3 contains 14 residues. The V end lost 3 bases, the J end lost 1 base, and 10 bases lay between the germline ends. Germline values: CDR1 LNHDA, CDR2 SQIVND (reference sequence). For the CDR3, the DNA is TGTGCCAGTAGTATTGGCGGCAGTTCCTACGAGCAGTACTTC. Protein product: CASSIGGSSYEQYF.

In this sample, this clonotype turned up a few times. This chain's CDR3 is CASSVGGGNNEQFF. The CDR3 nucleotides read TGTGCCAGCAGCGTGGGGGGAGGGAATAATGAGCAGTTCTTC. The chain is built from TRBV9 and TRBJ2-1; TRBD2 matches 7 bases. Per the germline V gene, CDR1 is SGDLS and CDR2 is YYNGEE. The V segment lost 2 bases and the J segment 7 bases; nucleotides outside the gene matches: 6. This CDR3 is built from 14 residues.

This clonotype was seen ten or more times. This CDR3 is CASSLDREAYNSPLHF. Written as DNA, the CDR3 is TGTGCCAGCAGTTTAGACAGGGAGGCCTATAATTCACCCCTCCACTTT. The chain links TRBV28 to TRBJ1-6; 7 nucleotides agree with TRBD1. Looked up from germline, CDR1 is MDHEN and CDR2 is SYDVKM. V lost 2 bases and J lost 2; bases outside the gene matches: 3. The CDR3 runs 16 residues.

This clonotype was counted at least ten times. This chain connects TRBV5-1 to TRBJ2-5, with D possibly matching TRBD2 (5 bases). Trimming removed 0 bases at V and 4 bases at J, with 7 bases between. The CDR3 sequence is 13 residues long. Germline lookup yields CDR1 SGHRS and CDR2 YFSETQ. The CDR3 region has the DNA TGCGCCAGCAGCTTGGACCGGGGAGAGACCCAGTACTTC. Residues: CASSLDRGETQYF. The full variable domain, in which reference TRBV5-1 and TRBJ2-5 provide the parts outside the CDR3, is KAGVTQTPRYLIKTRGQQVTLSCSPISGHRSVSWYQQTPGQGLQFLFEYFSETQRNKGNFPGRFSGRQFSNSRSEMNVSTLELGDSALYLCASSLDRGETQYFGPGTRLLVL.